The T cell receptor (beta chain) under discussion was sequenced for a study of T-cell reconstitution after alpha-beta-depleted transplantation in children. Points from the study as a whole: By one year post-transplant, T-cell counts and diversity largely arose from T cells that were newly produced. High day-60 TCRbeta diversity in some patients came from surviving recipient T cells and thymic progenitors.

About this clonotype: Its antigen is unknown.

Trimming removed 2 bases from V and 3 bases from J; junction bases left unmatched: 9. Germline lookup yields CDR1 DFQATT and CDR2 SNEGSKA (reference sequence). The CDR3 length is 15 residues. The library targeted TCRbeta and was prepared with unique molecular identifiers. Each CDR3 protein is one row after TCRdb ran MiXCR on the PCR reads. The data show about 980,000 distinct CDR3 sequences, about 31% seen once. This specimen was PBMCs, mostly from graft donor cells, taken 360 days after TCRalphabeta/CD19-depleted stem cell transplant. V is TRBV20-1 and J is TRBJ1-2, with 7 positions matching TRBD1. The receptor was isolated from a boy under three years old who had a stem cell transplant for SCID, so the T cells may come from the graft donor. CDR3: CSARPSRDSDYGYTF. As DNA, the CDR3 is TGCAGTGCTAGACCGAGCCGGGACAGCGACTATGGCTACACCTTC.